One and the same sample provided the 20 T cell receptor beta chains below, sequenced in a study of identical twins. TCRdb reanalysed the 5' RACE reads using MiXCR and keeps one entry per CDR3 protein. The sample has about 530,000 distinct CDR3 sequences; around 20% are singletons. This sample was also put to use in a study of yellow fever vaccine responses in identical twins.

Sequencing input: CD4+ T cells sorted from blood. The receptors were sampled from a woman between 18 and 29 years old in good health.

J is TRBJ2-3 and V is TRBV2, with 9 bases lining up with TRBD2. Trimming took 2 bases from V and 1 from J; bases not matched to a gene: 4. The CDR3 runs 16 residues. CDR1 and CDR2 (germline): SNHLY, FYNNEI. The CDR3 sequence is CASSERASGGTDTQYF. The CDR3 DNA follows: TGTGCCAGCAGTGAACGGGCTAGCGGGGGCACAGATACGCAGTATTTT.

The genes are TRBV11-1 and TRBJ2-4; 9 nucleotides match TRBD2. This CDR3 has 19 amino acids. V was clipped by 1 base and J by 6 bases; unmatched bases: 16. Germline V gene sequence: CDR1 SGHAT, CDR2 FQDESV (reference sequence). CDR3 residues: CASSLVSLASGESINIQYF. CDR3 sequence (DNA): TGTGCCAGCAGCTTAGTCTCACTGGCTAGCGGGGAGAGTATAAACATTCAGTACTTC.

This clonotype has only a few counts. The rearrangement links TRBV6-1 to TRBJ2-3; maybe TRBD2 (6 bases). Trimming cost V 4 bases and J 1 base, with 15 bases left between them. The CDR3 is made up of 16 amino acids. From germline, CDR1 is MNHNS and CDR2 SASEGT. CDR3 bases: TGTGCCAGCAGTGGCGGGACTGCCAAGGGCACAGATACGCAGTATTTT. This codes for CASSGGTAKGTDTQYF.

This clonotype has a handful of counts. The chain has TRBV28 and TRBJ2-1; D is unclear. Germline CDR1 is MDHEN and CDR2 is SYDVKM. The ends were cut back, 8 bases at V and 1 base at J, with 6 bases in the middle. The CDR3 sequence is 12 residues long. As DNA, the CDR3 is TGTGCCAGCCTCAGTTCCTACAATGAGCAGTTCTTC. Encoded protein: CASLSSYNEQFF. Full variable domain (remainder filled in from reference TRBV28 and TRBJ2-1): DVKVTQSSRYLVKRTGEKVFLECVQDMDHENMFWYRQDPGLGLRLIYFSYDVKMKEKGDIPEGYSVSREKKERFSLILESASTNQTSMYLCASLSSYNEQFFGPGTRLTVL.

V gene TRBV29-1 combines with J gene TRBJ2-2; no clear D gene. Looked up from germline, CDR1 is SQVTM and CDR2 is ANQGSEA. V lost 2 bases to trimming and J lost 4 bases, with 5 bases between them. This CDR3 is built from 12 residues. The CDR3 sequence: CSVEFFTGELFF. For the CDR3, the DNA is TGCAGCGTTGAATTTTTCACCGGGGAGCTGTTTTTT.

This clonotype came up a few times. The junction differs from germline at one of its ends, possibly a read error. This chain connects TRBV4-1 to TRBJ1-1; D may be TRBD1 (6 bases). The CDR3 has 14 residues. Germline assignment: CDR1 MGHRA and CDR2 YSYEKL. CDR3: CASSEEYRTAEAFF. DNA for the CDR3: TGCGCCAGCAGCGAAGAATACCGGACAGCTGAAGCTTTCTTT.

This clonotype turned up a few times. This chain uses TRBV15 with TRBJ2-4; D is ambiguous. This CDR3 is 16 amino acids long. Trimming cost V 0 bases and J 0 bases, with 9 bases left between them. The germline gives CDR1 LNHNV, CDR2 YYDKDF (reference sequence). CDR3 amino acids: CATSRDPVLAKNIQYF. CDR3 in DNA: TGTGCCACCAGCAGAGATCCCGTACTAGCCAAAAACATTCAGTACTTC.

CDR3 sequence (DNA): TGTGCCAGCACTCCGGGACAGCCAGCAGATACGCAGTATTTT. It is translated as CASTPGQPADTQYF. The rearrangement links TRBV7-2 to TRBJ2-3, with 7 bases matching TRBD1. Germline loops: CDR1 SGHTA, CDR2 FQGNSA. Germline trimming cut 7 bases from V and 4 bases from J; bases unmatched to any gene: 8. This CDR3 region has 14 residues.

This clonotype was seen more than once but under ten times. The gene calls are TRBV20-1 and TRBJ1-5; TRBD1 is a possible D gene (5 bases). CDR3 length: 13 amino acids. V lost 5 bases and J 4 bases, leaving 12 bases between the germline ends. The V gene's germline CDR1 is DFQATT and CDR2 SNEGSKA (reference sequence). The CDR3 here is CSAHGTANQPQHF. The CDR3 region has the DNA TGCAGTGCTCACGGGACGGCAAATCAGCCCCAGCATTTT.

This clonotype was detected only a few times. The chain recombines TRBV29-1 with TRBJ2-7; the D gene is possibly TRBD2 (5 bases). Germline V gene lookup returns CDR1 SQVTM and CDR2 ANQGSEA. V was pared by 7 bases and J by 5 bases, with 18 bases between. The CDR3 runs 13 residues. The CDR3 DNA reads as TGCAGCGGGGGAAGGACGGGAAGGGACGAGCAGTACTTC. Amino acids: CSGGRTGRDEQYF.

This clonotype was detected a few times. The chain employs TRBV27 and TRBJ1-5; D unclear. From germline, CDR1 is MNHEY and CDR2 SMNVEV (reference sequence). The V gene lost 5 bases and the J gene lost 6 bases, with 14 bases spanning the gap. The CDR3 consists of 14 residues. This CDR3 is CASSLREGGQPQHF. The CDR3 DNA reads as TGTGCCAGCAGTCTCCGGGAGGGAGGTCAGCCCCAGCATTTT.

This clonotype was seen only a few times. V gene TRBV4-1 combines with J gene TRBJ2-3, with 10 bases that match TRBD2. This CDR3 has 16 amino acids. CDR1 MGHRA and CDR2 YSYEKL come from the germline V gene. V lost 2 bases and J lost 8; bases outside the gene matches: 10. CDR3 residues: CASSQSFSGGAVTQYF. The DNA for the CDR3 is TGCGCCAGCAGCCAATCCTTCAGCGGGGGGGCCGTTACGCAGTATTTT.

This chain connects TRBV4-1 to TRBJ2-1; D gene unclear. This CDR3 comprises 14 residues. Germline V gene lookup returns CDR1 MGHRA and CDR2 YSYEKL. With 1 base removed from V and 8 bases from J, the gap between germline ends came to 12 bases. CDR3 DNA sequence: TGCGCCAGCAGCCAAGGGGGTAGCATCTATGAGCAGTTCTTC. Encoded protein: CASSQGGSIYEQFF.

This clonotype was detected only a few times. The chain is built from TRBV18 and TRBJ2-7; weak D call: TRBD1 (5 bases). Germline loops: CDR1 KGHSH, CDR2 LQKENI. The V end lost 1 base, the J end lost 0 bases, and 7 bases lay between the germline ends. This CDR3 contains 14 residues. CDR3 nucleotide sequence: TGTGCCAGCTCACCACTTGACAGCTCCTACGAGCAGTACTTC. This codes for CASSPLDSSYEQYF.

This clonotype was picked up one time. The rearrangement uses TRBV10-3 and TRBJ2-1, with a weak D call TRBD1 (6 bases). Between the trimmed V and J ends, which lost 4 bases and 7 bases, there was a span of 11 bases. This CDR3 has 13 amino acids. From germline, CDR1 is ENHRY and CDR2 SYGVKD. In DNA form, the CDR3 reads TGTGCCATCAGTGGCTATAGGGGGAATGAGCAGTTCTTC. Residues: CAISGYRGNEQFF.

The CDR3 nucleotides are TGTGCCAGTAGTATTCGGGGCGAGGGAAACACCATATATTTT. The encoded protein is CASSIRGEGNTIYF. The rearrangement uses TRBV19 and TRBJ1-3; possible D gene TRBD1, 5 bases. Germline V gene data show CDR1 as LNHDA and CDR2 as SQIVND (reference sequence). There are 14 residues in the CDR3. Trimming removed 3 bases at V and 4 bases at J, with 10 bases between.

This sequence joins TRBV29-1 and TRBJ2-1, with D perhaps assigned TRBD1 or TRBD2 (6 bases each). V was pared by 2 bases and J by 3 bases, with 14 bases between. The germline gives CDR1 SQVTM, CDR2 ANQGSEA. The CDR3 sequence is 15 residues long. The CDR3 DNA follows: TGCAGCGTTGAAAGGGGTGGAGGGGGCTACAATGAGCAGTTCTTC. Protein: CSVERGGGGYNEQFF.

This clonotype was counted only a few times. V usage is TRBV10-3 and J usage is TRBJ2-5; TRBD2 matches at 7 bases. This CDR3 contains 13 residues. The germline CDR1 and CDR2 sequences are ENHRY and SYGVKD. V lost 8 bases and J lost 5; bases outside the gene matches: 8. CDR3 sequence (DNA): TGTGCCATCGCAAGGCGGGAGTGGGAGACCCAGTACTTC. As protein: CAIARREWETQYF.

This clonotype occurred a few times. The CDR3 sequence: CASSLDPRSSGGRTDTQYF. Here the CDR3 DNA reads TGTGCCAGCAGCTTAGACCCACGCTCTAGCGGGGGGCGCACAGATACGCAGTATTTT. This chain links TRBV11-2 with TRBJ2-3; 11 nucleotides line up with TRBD2. The CDR3 totals 19 residues. Per germline, CDR1 SGHAT and CDR2 FQNNGV. Unmatched junction bases numbered 9, after V lost 0 bases and J lost 1 base.

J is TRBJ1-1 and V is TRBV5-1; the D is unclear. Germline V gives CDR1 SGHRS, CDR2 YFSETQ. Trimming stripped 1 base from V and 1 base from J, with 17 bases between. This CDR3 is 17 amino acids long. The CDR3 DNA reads TGCGCCAGCAGCTTGCTCGAGTCGGACTCGGGGAACACTGAAGCTTTCTTT. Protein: CASSLLESDSGNTEAFF.